This TCR beta chain is from a study of shared clonotypes between healthy human individuals. General observations from the study: It was only blood that was sampled, and tissue repertoires likely differ.

Assay: immunoSEQ multiplex PCR; the TCRdb copy retains only in-frame clones and omits some. Here the sample spans fewer than 650,000 clones, 60% to 85% being singletons. In the case of this clone: Its antigen is not identified.

Sequencing was carried out using PBMCs. The origin of this receptor is a woman in her thirties or forties in good health. Some clones in this sample may be carry-over from other donors' samples.

CDR3 sequence: CASSVNSLTNTGELFF. The CDR3 bases are TGTGCCAGCAGCGTTAACAGCCTGACGAACACCGGGGAGCTGTTTTTT. The chain uses TRBV9 and TRBJ2-2, with D uncertain. The CDR3 consists of 16 residues. V gave up 2 bases and J gave up 0 bases, with 11 bases separating them. Germline CDR1 is SGDLS and CDR2 is YYNGEE.